The clone carrying this TCR beta chain has just one count. Its antigen remains unknown. Germline V gene sequence: CDR1 SGHNT, CDR2 YYREEE (reference sequence). The CDR3 totals 16 residues. The junction had 11 bases not matched to a gene; V was cut back by 3 bases and J by 7 bases. Measured with immunoSEQ multiplex PCR; TCRdb has only the in-frame clones, and not every one. Here the sample spans tens of thousands of clones, about three quarters being singletons. Peptide-pool stimulation followed by sequencing identified expanded antigen-specific CD4+ clonotypes in the ViraFEST assay. Researchers isolated CD4+ T cells once roughly nine days of culture had elapsed. Each participant received a vaccine that was either BNT162b2 or mRNA-1273, given as two doses. This record belongs to a study of vaccination effects on CD4 cells after COVID-19.

The clonotype originates from a human donor who received a COVID-19 vaccine. The specimen comprised CD4+ T cells from PBMCs cultured with HCoV-229E spike peptides, sampled after COVID-19 vaccination. The chain combines TRBV5-4 with TRBJ2-2; 8 nucleotides align to TRBD1. CDR3 coding DNA: TGTGCCAGCAGCTGGGACACGGACAGGGAAGGCGGGGAGCTGTTTTTT. Its protein product is CASSWDTDREGGELFF.